Listed below are T cell receptor beta chains from one sample, sequenced in a study of blood T cell repertoires in COVID-19. Clones were sequenced by immunoSEQ multiplex PCR, and TCRdb holds only the in-frame ones, with some missing. The data show around 230,000 clones, with around 85% seen just once and approximately 9.6% held by the top ten. The source material was peripheral blood. These TCRs come from an elderly woman with acute or convalescent COVID-19. Each CDR3 is given with its conserved first and last residue. A D gene is named only where the DNA matches it firmly. Clone size is not always given. Where it is, it says once, few, many or a class for expanded clones.

j_call clone_size v_call d_call cdr3_aa cdr3_nt
TRBJ1-5 - TRBV2 TRBD1 CASSRTGVRNQPQHF TGTGCCAGCAGTCGGACAGGGGTTAGGAATCAGCCCCAGCATTTT
TRBJ1-5 - TRBV6-2/TRBV6-3 - CASSYSGSGKPQHF TGTGCCAGCAGTTACTCAGGTTCGGGTAAGCCCCAGCATTTT
TRBJ1-4 - TRBV3-1/TRBV3-2 TRBD1 CASRPQGATNEKLFF TGTGCCAGCAGGCCCCAGGGGGCGACTAATGAAAAACTGTTTTTT
TRBJ1-5 - TRBV5-1 TRBD1 CASSASPGQGQPQHF TGCGCCAGCAGCGCCTCTCCGGGACAGGGTCAGCCCCAGCATTTT
TRBJ1-1 - TRBV6-5 - CASRGRGITEAFF TGTGCCAGCAGAGGTCGGGGGATTACTGAAGCTTTCTTT
TRBJ2-1 - TRBV4-1 - CASSQVVGSGSYNEQFF TGCGCCAGCAGCCAAGTCGTTGGGAGCGGGTCTTACAATGAGCAGTTCTTC
TRBJ2-7 - TRBV10-3 - CAISERVYEQYF TGTGCCATCAGTGAGCGAGTCTACGAGCAGTACTTC
TRBJ2-5 - TRBV3-1/TRBV3-2 - CASSQAGSFGDQYF TGTGCCAGCAGCCAAGCGGGGTCATTCGGGGACCAGTACTTC
TRBJ2-5 - TRBV5-4 - CASSLFRGQETQYF TGTGCCAGCAGCTTGTTCAGGGGACAAGAGACCCAGTACTTC
TRBJ1-1 - TRBV2 - CASSGGGSNTEAFF TGTGCCAGCAGTGGGGGAGGGTCGAACACTGAAGCTTTCTTT
TRBJ1-6 few TRBV10-3 - CAISEGGQSSPLHF TGTGCCATCAGTGAGGGAGGACAGAGTTCACCCCTCCACTTT
TRBJ1-4 - TRBV6-6 - CASSYRAGNEKLFF TGTGCCAGCAGTTACCGGGCAGGGAATGAAAAACTGTTTTTT
TRBJ2-1 - TRBV20-1 - CSASGDNEQFF TGCAGTGCTAGCGGAGACAATGAGCAGTTCTTC
TRBJ2-1 - TRBV6-4 - CASSDRVGRGEQFF TGTGCCAGCAGTGACAGGGTCGGGCGGGGTGAGCAGTTCTTC
TRBJ2-1 - TRBV6-5 - CASSFGGSYNEQFF TGTGCCAGCAGCTTCGGGGGATCCTACAATGAGCAGTTCTTC
TRBJ1-2 - TRBV19 - CASSILGEPNYGYTF TGTGCCAGTAGTATACTCGGGGAGCCCAACTATGGCTACACCTTC
TRBJ1-5 - TRBV2 - CASFRGNGNQPQHF TGTGCCAGCTTTAGAGGGAACGGCAATCAGCCCCAGCATTTT
TRBJ1-2 - TRBV18 TRBD1 CASSPSVGQAEGYTF TGTGCCAGCTCACCCTCCGTGGGACAGGCAGAGGGCTACACCTTC
TRBJ1-4 - TRBV4-1 TRBD1 CASSQEDRGRIGTNEKLFF TGCGCCAGCAGCCAAGAAGACAGGGGGAGGATCGGAACTAATGAAAAACTGTTTTTT
TRBJ2-3 - TRBV6-4 TRBD1 CASSVTGPDTQYF TGTGCCAGCAGTGTGACAGGGCCAGATACGCAGTATTTT
TRBJ2-3 once TRBV18 - CASSPFPNQGTQYF TGTGCCAGCTCACCTTTTCCTAATCAGGGCACGCAGTATTTT
TRBJ1-3 - TRBV6-5 - CASTSSGNTIYF TGTGCCAGCACTTCCTCTGGAAACACCATATATTTT
TRBJ2-2 few TRBV24-1 TRBD1 CATSDPGQVTGELFF TGTGCCACCAGTGACCCGGGACAGGTCACCGGGGAGCTGTTTTTT
TRBJ2-2 - TRBV4-1 - CASSQDRGGGNTGELFF TGCGCCAGCAGCCAAGATAGGGGCGGGGGCAACACCGGGGAGCTGTTTTTT
TRBJ1-5 - TRBV12-3/TRBV12-4 TRBD1 CASTRQGSQPQHF TGTGCCAGCACCCGACAGGGGAGTCAGCCCCAGCATTTT
TRBJ2-5 - TRBV15 - CATSRDSASRGGETQYF TGTGCCACCAGCAGAGATTCCGCTAGCCGTGGAGGGGAGACCCAGTACTTC
TRBJ2-2 - TRBV5-1 - CATKEDSRRTGELFF TGCGCCACCAAAGAAGACTCGCGGCGAACCGGGGAGCTGTTTTTT
TRBJ1-2 - TRBV5-6 - CASSLAGQLYGYTF TGTGCCAGCAGCTTGGCCGGACAGCTATATGGCTACACCTTC
TRBJ2-3 - TRBV29-1 - CSAGVADTQYF TGCAGCGCCGGAGTCGCAGATACGCAGTATTTT
TRBJ1-1 - TRBV9 - CASSVMEGTEAFF TGTGCCAGCAGCGTGATGGAGGGCACTGAAGCTTTCTTT
TRBJ1-6 once TRBV6-6 - CASSYSTDPNSPLHF TGTGCCAGCAGTTACTCAACAGATCCGAATTCACCCCTCCACTTT
TRBJ2-7 - TRBV2 TRBD2 CASSGERGGGYEQYF TGTGCCAGCAGTGGGGAGCGGGGGGGCGGATACGAGCAGTACTTC
TRBJ2-5 - TRBV2 TRBD1 CASRRGTGGLETQYF TGTGCCAGCAGACGCGGGACAGGGGGATTGGAGACCCAGTACTTC
TRBJ1-4 - TRBV5-5 - CASSLVGGEKLFF TGTGCCAGCAGCTTGGTAGGGGGTGAAAAACTGTTTTTT
TRBJ2-7 - TRBV12-3/TRBV12-4 TRBD2 CASSLVLAGGLYF TGTGCCAGCAGTTTAGTTCTAGCGGGTGGTCTGTACTTC
TRBJ1-5 - TRBV28 TRBD1 CASSLGGTAGWVVHF TGTGCCAGCAGCCTAGGGGGGACAGCGGGTTGGGTCGTACATTTT
TRBJ2-7 - TRBV6-1 - CASSEAHFYEQYF TGTGCCAGCAGTGAAGCACATTTCTACGAGCAGTACTTC
TRBJ1-2 - TRBV6-6 - CASSYPQGQGYTF TGTGCCAGCAGTTACCCCCAGGGCCAAGGCTACACCTTC
TRBJ1-5 - TRBV5-5 TRBD1 CASSEDRVNQPQHF TGTGCCAGCAGCGAGGACAGGGTTAATCAGCCCCAGCATTTT
TRBJ2-2 - TRBV7-9 - CASSNMDRKGSGELFF TGTGCCAGCAGCAACATGGACAGAAAGGGTTCCGGGGAGCTGTTTTTT
TRBJ2-3 - TRBV11-2 TRBD1 CASSLVGQDLTDTQYF TGTGCCAGCAGCTTGGTGGGACAGGACCTCACAGATACGCAGTATTTT
TRBJ2-1 - TRBV5-1 - CASSKLEGGYNEQFF TGCGCCAGCAGTAAATTGGAGGGAGGCTACAATGAGCAGTTCTTC
TRBJ1-6 - TRBV6-6 - CASSYPDNSPLHF TGTGCCAGCAGTTACCCAGATAATTCACCCCTCCACTTT
TRBJ1-6 - TRBV27 - CASSAWSSYNSPLHF TGTGCCAGCAGCGCGTGGAGCTCCTATAATTCACCCCTCCACTTT
TRBJ1-5 - TRBV30 TRBD1 CAWSASGTGLMPQHF TGTGCCTGGAGTGCATCCGGGACAGGGTTGATGCCCCAGCATTTT